A selection of T cell receptor beta chains follows, all from one sample in a study of T cells expressing NK-cell markers. TCRdb re-called the 5' RACE reads and catalogs CDR3 proteins one per entry, DNA excluded. Its clone listing holds about 120,000 distinct CDR3 sequences. The sequenced sample consisted of blood T cells: a sorted CD56 or NKG2C T cell subset, CD4+ or CD8+ T cells, or bulk PBMC T cells (not recorded which). The receptor set was obtained from a woman between 18 and 75 years old in good health. CDR3s include the opening cysteine and the closing phenylalanine or tryptophan. Each record gives: V gene, J gene, CDR3 protein.

>TRBV2|TRBJ1-1
CASSDVYVEAFF
>TRBV20-1|TRBJ2-1
CSATWGASYNEQFF
>TRBV4-3|TRBJ2-1
CASSQDMGLAGGRSYNEQFF
>TRBV10-2|TRBJ2-4
CASMSGGSKNIQYF
>TRBV7-9|TRBJ2-1
CASSLSTSGGDEQFF
>TRBV6-5|TRBJ2-3
CASSLYPGTSGPSGQVTQYF
>TRBV7-2|TRBJ2-1
CASSPDRGRFDEQFF
>TRBV7-9|TRBJ2-1
CASSLARSGESYNEQFF
>TRBV4-3|TRBJ1-2
CASSQVRADGYGYTF
>TRBV18|TRBJ2-2
CASSLGRSGTGELFF
>TRBV14|TRBJ2-2
CASSLTRARGTGELFF
>TRBV9|TRBJ2-1
CASSLGTGMGNEQFF
>TRBV5-1|TRBJ1-5
CASSPRDTTQFQPQHF
>TRBV6-2/TRBV6-3|TRBJ2-1
CASSLTSRAYNEQFF
>TRBV28|TRBJ2-7
CASSSPSGRTSQDEQYF
>TRBV3-1|TRBJ2-3
CASSHFTDTQYF
>TRBV11-2|TRBJ2-3
CASSLGSGGADTQYF